This T cell receptor (beta chain) appears in the sequencing data of a study of T cell responses to AZD1222 COVID-19 vaccine. Clones were sequenced by immunoSEQ multiplex PCR, and TCRdb holds only the in-frame ones, with some missing. The repertoire holds 120,000 to 150,000 clones, 82% seen once, with around 4.3% in the top ten. As concerns this clone: As yet, its antigen is unknown.

Trimming cost V 4 bases and J 3 bases, with 14 bases left between them. Germline V gene data show CDR1 as SGHRS and CDR2 as YFSETQ. The CDR3 covers 14 residues. Broader study findings: Targets within unmutated variant regions were reportedly found for nearly half of spike-specific TCRs. Females outnumbered males among donors, who were mostly white British; clonal diversity was possibly underestimated. Repertoires were obtained only post-peak T cell response. Regions 160-218 and 743-854 dominated among vaccine-associated CD4 TCRs spanning spike.

Sequenced here: peripheral blood, sampled on day 0 of MenACWY control vaccination. The TCR comes from an adult in good health. This chain links TRBV5-1 with TRBJ2-7, with D tentatively TRBD1 or TRBD2 (5 bases each). DNA of the CDR3: TGCGCCAGCAGCATCGGGACCGCCAACTACGAGCAGTACTTC. This sequence encodes CASSIGTANYEQYF. Combining the CDR3 with reference TRBV5-1 and TRBJ2-7 gives the whole variable domain KAGVTQTPRYLIKTRGQQVTLSCSPISGHRSVSWYQQTPGQGLQFLFEYFSETQRNKGNFPGRFSGRQFSNSRSEMNVSTLELGDSALYLCASSIGTANYEQYFGPGTRLTVT.